These 20 T cell receptor beta chains share one sample of origin, sequenced in a study of T cell changes during pregnancy in multiple sclerosis. TCRdb's copy holds only in-frame clones and misses some; the assay was immunoSEQ multiplex PCR. The table records 25,000 to 35,000 clones, 90% of them present only once. The sample in question was CD4+ T cells from peripheral blood mononuclear cells, obtained in the third trimester of pregnancy. Source of these receptors: a female donor in good health, enrolled as a control in a pregnancy study.

This chain uses TRBV25-1 with TRBJ2-7; TRBD1 matches 8 bases. V dropped 3 bases and J dropped 4; count of bases not matched to a gene: 8. Per the germline V gene, CDR1 is MGHDK and CDR2 is SYGVNS. The CDR3 spans 15 residues. The CDR3 loop is CASSDPGQGGYEQYF. For the CDR3, the DNA is TGTGCCAGCAGTGATCCAGGACAGGGCGGTTACGAGCAGTACTTC.

The chain has TRBV30 and TRBJ1-1, with D tentatively TRBD1 (6 bases). Germline V gene lookup returns CDR1 GTSNPN and CDR2 SVGIG (reference sequence). The CDR3 has 13 residues. The V end was cut by 5 bases, the J end by 10 bases, with 20 bases between. The DNA for the CDR3 is TGTGCCTGGTGGGTTGGCGGCAGGGGAAGAGCTTTCTTT. This encodes CAWWVGGRGRAFF.

This clone was counted a single time. V usage is TRBV4-1 and J usage is TRBJ2-5, with 11 bases that match TRBD2. The CDR3 is 15 residues long. V trimming: 6 bases; J trimming: 2 bases; junction bases outside the gene matches: 5. Germline CDR1 MGHRA, CDR2 YSYEKL. The CDR3, as DNA: TGCGCCAGCAGGCTAGCGGGAGGAACTCAAGAGACCCAGTACTTC. This codes for CASRLAGGTQETQYF.

The chain recombines TRBV7-2 with TRBJ2-2, with TRBD2 identical over 13 bases. Germline V gene data show CDR1 as SGHTA and CDR2 as FQGNSA. CDR3 length: 18 residues. J gave up 6 bases and V 4 bases, and 11 bases lay outside the gene matches. This CDR3 reads CASSSTGLAGVTSGELFF. The CDR3 DNA follows: TGTGCCAGCAGCTCCACCGGACTAGCGGGAGTCACTTCCGGGGAGCTGTTTTTT.

The chain carries TRBV12-5 and TRBJ1-5; unclear D gene. V was clipped by 4 bases and J by 3 bases, with 10 bases between them. The CDR3 is 14 amino acids. Germline-derived CDR1 and CDR2 are LGHNT and FRNRAP. The CDR3, as DNA: TGTGCTAGTGGTTCGGAGCAAGTCAATCAGCCCCAGCATTTT. This codes for CASGSEQVNQPQHF.

The rearrangement joins TRBV6-6 to TRBJ1-1, with unresolved D. The V end lost 3 bases, the J end lost 7 bases, and 21 bases lay between the germline ends. Germline CDR1 MNHNY, CDR2 SVGAGI (reference sequence). The CDR3 runs to 16 residues. The CDR3 coding sequence is TGTGCCAGCAGTTATCGGCAGGCCCATCAAAGGATTGAAGCTTTCTTT. Translated, it gives CASSYRQAHQRIEAFF.

The chain is built from TRBV4-1 and TRBJ2-7; D perhaps matches TRBD1 (6 bases). The CDR3 runs to 15 residues. The germline V gene encodes CDR1 MGHRA and CDR2 YSYEKL. V lost 6 bases and J lost 0, with 15 bases in between. This CDR3 reads CASSGRGGPSYEQYF. In DNA, the CDR3 is TGCGCCAGCAGTGGACGAGGGGGTCCCTCCTACGAGCAGTACTTC.

A single count supports this clone. This chain joins TRBV25-1 and TRBJ2-3, with 9 positions matching TRBD2. CDR1 is MGHDK, CDR2 SYGVNS, per germline. The CDR3 sequence is 14 residues long. Germline trimming cut 9 bases from V and 1 base from J; bases unmatched to any gene: 5. The DNA of the CDR3 is TGTGCCAGTCGAGCGGGGGGCGGCACAGATACGCAGTATTTT. Translating it yields CASRAGGGTDTQYF. The whole variable domain, filled in from reference TRBV25-1 and TRBJ2-3, reads EADIYQTPRYLVIGTGKKITLECSQTMGHDKMYWYQQDPGMELHLIHYSYGVNSTEKGDLSSESTVSRIRTEHFPLTLESARPSHTSQYLCASRAGGGTDTQYFGPGTRLTVL.

The chain joins TRBV4-3 to TRBJ2-3, with 11 bases that match TRBD2. Germline CDR1 and CDR2: LGHNA and YSLEER. The CDR3 has 16 residues. Losses at the gene ends were 4 bases for V and 1 base for J; bases not matched to a gene: 4. The CDR3 region has the DNA TGCGCCAGCAGCCGTCAACTAGCGGGGGGCACAGATACGCAGTATTTT. Amino acids: CASSRQLAGGTDTQYF.

V is TRBV19 and J is TRBJ1-1; possible D gene TRBD1, 6 bases. Germline V gene data show CDR1 as LNHDA and CDR2 as SQIVND (reference sequence). V lost 9 bases, J lost 4 bases, and 21 bases lay in between. The CDR3 spans 15 residues. CDR3 nucleotides: TGTGCCAGCAACTCCATGGGACAACAGACCACTGAAGCTTTCTTT. Its translation: CASNSMGQQTTEAFF.

This chain uses TRBV2 with TRBJ1-5, with D hard to call. Trimming cost V 7 bases and J 1 base, with 8 bases left between them. In germline, CDR1 is SNHLY, CDR2 FYNNEI. The CDR3 covers 13 residues. The CDR3: CASTEESNQPQHF. CDR3 DNA: TGTGCCAGCACCGAGGAAAGCAATCAGCCCCAGCATTTT.

The chain joins TRBV7-6 to TRBJ1-2, with D perhaps matching TRBD1 (5 bases). Trimming pared 0 bases from V and 6 bases from J, leaving 14 bases between. Germline V gives CDR1 SGHVS, CDR2 FNYEAQ. CDR3 length: 15 residues. This chain's CDR3 is CASSLAPQGQDGYTF. The CDR3 nucleotides read TGTGCCAGCAGCTTAGCGCCGCAGGGCCAAGATGGCTACACCTTC.

The chain links TRBV9 to TRBJ2-1; 9 bases line up with TRBD2. CDR3 length equals 15 residues. Germline-derived CDR1 and CDR2 are SGDLS and YYNGEE. Germline trimming cut 7 bases from V and 6 bases from J; bases unmatched to any gene: 11. CDR3 loop: CASGKSGGISNEQFF. CDR3 in DNA: TGTGCCAGCGGGAAGAGCGGGGGGATTAGCAATGAGCAGTTCTTC.

The chain carries TRBV5-4 and TRBJ2-2; 7 nucleotides agree with TRBD1. The CDR3 consists of 16 residues. Germline assignment: CDR1 SGHNT and CDR2 YYREEE (reference sequence). With 0 bases clipped from V and 5 bases from J, the junction kept 7 bases outside the gene matches. CDR3 protein: CASSLARDRRTGELFF. The CDR3 bases are TGTGCCAGCAGCTTGGCCCGGGACAGACGAACCGGGGAGCTGTTTTTT.

This sequence joins TRBV5-4 and TRBJ1-5; D might be TRBD1 (6 bases). The CDR3 sequence is 16 residues long. Trimming stripped 1 base from V and 3 bases from J, with 14 bases between. CDR1 is SGHNT and CDR2 is YYREEE in the germline V gene (reference sequence). This chain's CDR3 is CASSLLPRGLNQPQHF. In DNA, the CDR3 is TGTGCCAGCAGCTTGCTCCCCAGGGGCCTCAATCAGCCCCAGCATTTT.

This clone has just one count. J is TRBJ1-1 and V is TRBV7-8; the D gene is possibly TRBD1 (6 bases). The germline gives CDR1 SGHVS, CDR2 FQNEAQ. The CDR3 is 14 amino acids. Between the trimmed V and J ends, which lost 5 bases and 4 bases, there was a span of 14 bases. The CDR3 DNA is TGTGCCAGCAGCCAATCAGGGGTCGGCACTGAAGCTTTCTTT. This sequence encodes CASSQSGVGTEAFF.

This clone was recorded only once. This sequence joins TRBV10-3 and TRBJ2-3; TRBD2 agrees at 10 bases. CDR3 length equals 16 residues. The J segment lost 2 bases and the V segment lost 4 bases, leaving 6 bases of the junction unmatched. Germline assignment: CDR1 ENHRY and CDR2 SYGVKD. The CDR3, as DNA: TGTGCCATCAGTGGCACTACTAGCGGGGCCACAGATACGCAGTATTTT. Its protein product is CAISGTTSGATDTQYF.

The V call is TRBV11-2, the J call TRBJ2-2, with D perhaps TRBD2 (7 bases). Trimming pared 6 bases from V and 3 bases from J, leaving 20 bases between. CDR1 is SGHAT and CDR2 is FQNNGV in the germline V gene. The CDR3 spans 17 residues. CDR3 residues: CASSSLRGGGYTGELFF. CDR3 coding DNA: TGTGCCAGCAGTTCGCTTCGAGGCGGGGGCTACACCGGGGAGCTGTTTTTT.

This clone occurred a few times. This CDR3 is CASSQGTSEETQYF. The CDR3 DNA sequence: TGCGCCAGCAGCCAAGGCACTAGCGAGGAGACCCAGTACTTC. The gene calls are TRBV4-3 and TRBJ2-5; 7 bases line up with TRBD2. CDR3 size: 14 residues. The trim removed 1 base at V and 5 bases at J, leaving 4 bases unmatched. Germline CDR1 LGHNA, CDR2 YSLEER.

The chain is built from TRBV4-3 and TRBJ2-5, with TRBD1 identical over 10 bases. TRBJ2-7 explains the end of the DNA better; the J call may be wrong. CDR3 length: 16 residues. Germline values: CDR1 LGHNA, CDR2 YSLEER. CDR3: CASSQLTGGGQGEQYF. The CDR3 DNA follows: TGCGCCAGCAGCCAACTGACAGGGGGCGGGCAAGGCGAGCAGTACTTC.